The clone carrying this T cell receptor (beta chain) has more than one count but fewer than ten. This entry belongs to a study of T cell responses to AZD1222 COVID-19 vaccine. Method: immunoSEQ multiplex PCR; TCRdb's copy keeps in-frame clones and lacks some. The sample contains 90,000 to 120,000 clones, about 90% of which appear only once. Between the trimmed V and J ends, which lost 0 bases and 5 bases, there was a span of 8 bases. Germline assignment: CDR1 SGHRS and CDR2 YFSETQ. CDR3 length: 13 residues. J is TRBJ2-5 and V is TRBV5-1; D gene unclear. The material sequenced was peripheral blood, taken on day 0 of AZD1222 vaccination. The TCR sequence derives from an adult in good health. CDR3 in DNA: TGCGCCAGCAGCTTGGTTGAGAGGGAGACCCAGTACTTC. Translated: CASSLVERETQYF. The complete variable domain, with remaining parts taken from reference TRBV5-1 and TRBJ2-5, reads KAGVTQTPRYLIKTRGQQVTLSCSPISGHRSVSWYQQTPGQGLQFLFEYFSETQRNKGNFPGRFSGRQFSNSRSEMNVSTLELGDSALYLCASSLVERETQYFGPGTRLLVL.